One sample yielded the 17 T cell receptor beta chains listed below, sequenced in a study of T cells after posttransplantation cyclophosphamide. This table comes from immunoSEQ multiplex PCR, and its TCRdb copy is limited to in-frame clones, with some not included. In the table there are 15,000 to 20,000 clones, less than 85% of which are singletons. The sample consisted of memory CD4+ T cells sorted from blood. All receptors derive from a man aged 30 to 45 in good health and a related stem cell transplant donor.

The gene calls are TRBV5-4 and TRBJ2-5; 7 bases align to TRBD1. Germline V gene sequence: CDR1 SGHNT, CDR2 YYREEE (reference sequence). V trimming: 4 bases; J trimming: 5 bases; junction bases outside the gene matches: 11. The CDR3 contains 15 residues. DNA of the CDR3: TGTGCCAGCAGCGCCCAGACGGGGACAGTCGAGACCCAGTACTTC. Translation gives CASSAQTGTVETQYF.

DNA for the CDR3: TGTGCCAGCAGTGAAAGGGGGACTGGGGCCAACGTCCTGACTTTC. Protein: CASSERGTGANVLTF. The chain uses TRBV2 and TRBJ2-6, with a possible D match to TRBD1 (6 bases). The CDR3 has 15 residues. The ends were cut back, 2 bases at V and 2 bases at J, with 7 bases in the middle. Germline lookup yields CDR1 SNHLY and CDR2 FYNNEI.

There are a few counts of this clone. The rearrangement uses TRBV28 and TRBJ1-4, with TRBD1 identical over 9 bases. Germline CDR1 MDHEN, CDR2 SYDVKM. V lost 5 bases and J lost 0; bases outside the gene matches: 7. The CDR3 is 17 amino acids. The CDR3 region has the DNA TGTGCCAGCAGTACGGGACAGGGACCTGCAACTAATGAAAAACTGTTTTTT. Encoded protein: CASSTGQGPATNEKLFF.

This chain links TRBV11-2 with TRBJ2-5; D is undetermined. V lost 5 bases and J 5 bases, leaving 9 bases between the germline ends. The germline gives CDR1 SGHAT, CDR2 FQNNGV. The CDR3 runs to 12 residues. The CDR3 loop is CASSLQAETQYF. CDR3 bases: TGTGCCAGCAGCCTCCAAGCGGAGACCCAGTACTTC.

This clone has only one observation. J is TRBJ2-1 and V is TRBV28, with 16 positions matching TRBD2. This CDR3 has 19 residues. The germline gives CDR1 MDHEN, CDR2 SYDVKM. With V trimmed by 6 bases and J by 4 bases, 12 bases remained unmatched. The CDR3 nucleotides are TGTGCCAGCAGCCAACCGGGACTAGCGGGGGGGCCTTATTACAATGAGCAGTTCTTC. Residues: CASSQPGLAGGPYYNEQFF.

The chain couples TRBV4-2 to TRBJ1-3; D not resolved. The germline V gene has CDR1 LGHNA and CDR2 YNFKEQ. The CDR3 spans 15 residues. Deletions cut 4 bases from V and 0 bases from J, with 10 bases between. Here the CDR3 reads CASSRNSGSGNTIYF. For the CDR3, the DNA is TGTGCCAGCAGCCGGAACAGCGGCTCTGGAAACACCATATATTTT.

The chain is built from TRBV5-4 and TRBJ2-5; 12 nucleotides match TRBD1. CDR3 size: 18 residues. In germline, CDR1 is SGHNT, CDR2 YYREEE (reference sequence). V was clipped by 4 bases and J by 5 bases; unmatched bases: 15. CDR3 sequence (DNA): TGTGCCAGCAGCCTAGGTGTCGGGACAGGGGGCGGGTCGGAGACCCAGTACTTC. It translates to CASSLGVGTGGGSETQYF.

The gene calls are TRBV11-3 and TRBJ2-3; perhaps TRBD1 as D (6 bases). Germline V CDR1 and CDR2: SGHNT, YENEEA. The CDR3 runs 15 residues. Trimming cost V 5 bases and J 0 bases, with 12 bases left between them. CDR3 region: CASSRRTGSTDTQYF. The CDR3 DNA reads as TGTGCCAGCAGCCGCCGAACAGGGAGCACAGATACGCAGTATTTT.

J is TRBJ1-5 and V is TRBV19; D not certain. The germline V gene has CDR1 LNHDA and CDR2 SQIVND (reference sequence). Trimming took off 5 bases at V and 4 bases at J, with 12 bases between the two ends. The CDR3 covers 14 residues. The CDR3, as DNA: TGTGCCAGTAGTCGGGGTCAGCTAAATCAGCCCCAGCATTTT. This codes for CASSRGQLNQPQHF.

This clone was observed a few times. The J gene is TRBJ2-5, the V gene TRBV2; 10 bases line up with TRBD2. The germline gives CDR1 SNHLY, CDR2 FYNNEI. The CDR3 is made up of 15 amino acids. V was pared by 5 bases and J by 1 base, with 4 bases of the junction left unmatched. The CDR3 DNA follows: TGTGCCAGCAGTCAGCGGGGGGGGCCCCAAGAGACCCAGTACTTC. This translates into CASSQRGGPQETQYF.

This clone appeared a few times. V and J are TRBV2 and TRBJ2-5; TRBD2 aligns across 7 bases. After removal of 8 bases from V and 6 bases from J, the junction contained 6 bases not matched to a gene. This CDR3 is built from 12 residues. The germline V gene has CDR1 SNHLY and CDR2 FYNNEI. This chain's CDR3 is CASRGLVKTQYF. CDR3 nucleotide sequence: TGTGCCAGCCGAGGACTAGTAAAGACCCAGTACTTC.

CDR3 sequence: CASSRVGTYEQYF. Written as DNA, the CDR3 is TGTGCCAGCAGCCGGGTAGGAACCTACGAGCAGTACTTC. The chain is built from TRBV5-4 and TRBJ2-7; D remains unclear. V lost 4 bases and J lost 2, with 10 bases in between. This CDR3 has 13 amino acids. Germline V gene lookup returns CDR1 SGHNT and CDR2 YYREEE (reference sequence). Together with reference TRBV5-4 and TRBJ2-7, the CDR3 gives the full variable domain: ETGVTQSPTHLIKTRGQQVTLRCSSQSGHNTVSWYQQALGQGPQFIFQYYREEENGRGNFPPRFSGLQFPNYSSELNVNALELDDSALYLCASSRVGTYEQYFGPGTRLTVT.

The CDR3 nucleotides read TGCGCCAGCAGCTTGGAAACTGCGGGGGCCGTAAATGAGCAGTTCTTC. It translates to CASSLETAGAVNEQFF. The J gene is TRBJ2-1, the V gene TRBV5-1, with a weak D call TRBD2 (7 bases). Trimming removed 0 bases from V and 7 bases from J, with 17 bases in between. The CDR3 consists of 16 residues. CDR1 is SGHRS, CDR2 YFSETQ, per germline.

This chain links TRBV7-2 with TRBJ2-7, with D tentatively TRBD1 (5 bases). The germline CDR1 and CDR2 sequences are SGHTA and FQGNSA. This CDR3 is 13 amino acids long. V lost 5 bases and J lost 6, with 14 bases in between. The CDR3 sequence is CASSSAGQGEQYF. Written as DNA, the CDR3 is TGTGCCAGCAGCAGTGCAGGGCAAGGCGAGCAGTACTTC.

The chain recombines TRBV11-2 with TRBJ2-1, with a tentative D call TRBD2 (6 bases). Per the germline V gene, CDR1 is SGHAT and CDR2 is FQNNGV. The CDR3 runs to 16 residues. The germline V and J ends were trimmed by 5 bases and 4 bases, with 18 bases remaining between them. This CDR3 is CASSRLMGGRYNEQFF. DNA of the CDR3: TGTGCCAGCAGCAGACTGATGGGGGGTCGGTACAATGAGCAGTTCTTC. The full variable domain, completed using reference TRBV11-2 and TRBJ2-1, is EAGVAQSPRYKIIEKRQSVAFWCNPISGHATLYWYQQILGQGPKLLIQFQNNGVVDDSQLPKDRFSAERLKGVDSTLKIQPAKLEDSAVYLCASSRLMGGRYNEQFFGPGTRLTVL.

The chain couples TRBV2 to TRBJ2-5; 8 positions match TRBD1. Looked up from germline, CDR1 is SNHLY and CDR2 is FYNNEI. The CDR3 covers 15 residues. The V gene end was trimmed by 5 bases and the J gene end by 0 bases; junction bases not matched to a gene: 5. The CDR3 sequence is CASSLDRAYQETQYF. The CDR3 DNA reads as TGTGCCAGCAGTTTGGACAGGGCGTACCAAGAGACCCAGTACTTC.

The chain carries TRBV13 and TRBJ2-3, with a possible D match to TRBD1 (5 bases). The V gene's germline CDR1 is PRHDT and CDR2 FYEKMQ (reference sequence). The CDR3 is made up of 15 amino acids. The V end was cut by 5 bases, the J end by 4 bases, with 16 bases between. CDR3 in DNA: TGTGCCAGCAGCAGGCAGGGCCTAAGGGCAGATACGCAGTATTTT. Encoded protein: CASSRQGLRADTQYF. Full variable domain (outside the CDR3, taken from reference TRBV13 and TRBJ2-3): AAGVIQSPRHLIKEKRETATLKCYPIPRHDTVYWYQQGPGQDPQFLISFYEKMQSDKGSIPDRFSAQQFSDYHSELNMSSLELGDSALYFCASSRQGLRADTQYFGPGTRLTVL.